These 25 T cell receptor beta chains came from one sample sequenced in a study of vaccination effects on CD4 cells after COVID-19. With more than 9 days of culture completed, CD4+ T cells were isolated. Two doses of either BNT162b2 or mRNA-1273 were given to each participant. These TCRs are of unknown antigen specificity. Produced via immunoSEQ multiplex PCR; TCRdb's table is partial and in-frame only. The sample lists under 55,000 clones, 72% occurring once. Sequenced here: CD4+ T cells from PBMCs cultured without peptide, sampled after COVID-19 vaccination. The receptors derive from a human donor who received a COVID-19 vaccine.

The chain couples TRBV23-1 to TRBJ1-1, with D perhaps matching TRBD1 (5 bases). TRBV23-1 falls under the ORF class, with uncertain function. The CDR3 runs to 11 residues. The V end lost 6 bases, the J end lost 8 bases, and 10 bases lay between the germline ends. The CDR3 nucleotides are TGCGCCAGCAGCCCGAGGACAGAAGCTTTCTTT. Its protein is CASSPRTEAFF.

The chain's CDR3 is CASSSRTSGYNEQFF. The CDR3 DNA sequence: TGTGCCAGCAGCTCCCGGACTAGCGGCTACAATGAGCAGTTCTTC. The chain couples TRBV7-6 to TRBJ2-1, with 10 bases aligning to TRBD2. V lost 4 bases, J lost 3 bases, and 3 bases stayed unmatched. Per the germline V gene, CDR1 is SGHVS and CDR2 is FNYEAQ. This CDR3 is 15 amino acids long.

The chain is built from TRBV10-3 and TRBJ2-2, with 10 bases aligning to TRBD2. Germline-derived CDR1 and CDR2 are ENHRY and SYGVKD. V was pared by 6 bases and J by 2 bases, with 9 bases of the junction left unmatched. This CDR3 contains 17 residues. CDR3 DNA sequence: TGTGCCATCAGAATGAATGCACTAGCGGGAAACACCGGGGAGCTGTTTTTT. This sequence encodes CAIRMNALAGNTGELFF.

The genes are TRBV5-4 and TRBJ2-3; 8 positions match TRBD2. With V trimmed by 3 bases and J by 3 bases, 9 bases remained unmatched. The CDR3 consists of 16 residues. From germline, CDR1 is SGHNT and CDR2 YYREEE (reference sequence). The CDR3 loop reads CASSSLLLADTDTQYF. The CDR3 bases are TGTGCCAGCAGCTCCCTCTTACTAGCGGATACAGATACGCAGTATTTT.

This chain links TRBV27 with TRBJ2-5; 8 positions agree with TRBD1. This CDR3 has 13 residues. Trimming at V came to 6 bases and at J to 4 bases, leaving 4 bases not matched to a gene. The germline V gene has CDR1 MNHEY and CDR2 SMNVEV (reference sequence). The CDR3 region is CASSRTGRETQYF. The CDR3, as DNA: TGTGCCAGCAGCCGGACAGGGAGAGAGACCCAGTACTTC.

V is TRBV27 and J is TRBJ2-7; a weak D match, TRBD1 (6 bases). This CDR3 has 13 amino acids. Trimming pared 5 bases from V and 3 bases from J, leaving 11 bases between. In germline, CDR1 is MNHEY, CDR2 SMNVEV (reference sequence). The CDR3 sequence is CASSTDRYYEQYF. The CDR3, as DNA: TGTGCCAGCAGTACCGACAGGTACTACGAGCAGTACTTC.

The rearrangement joins TRBV5-6 to TRBJ1-1, with D hard to call. The germline CDR1 and CDR2 sequences are SGHDT and YYEEEE. The CDR3 consists of 15 residues. The V end was cut by 0 bases, the J end by 6 bases, with 15 bases between. CDR3 DNA: TGTGCCAGCAGCTTGGGCATCTTGATATCGGCTGAAGCTTTCTTT. Protein sequence: CASSLGILISAEAFF. Variable domain in full (rest from reference TRBV5-6 and TRBJ1-1): DAGVTQSPTHLIKTRGQQVTLRCSPKSGHDTVSWYQQALGQGPQFIFQYYEEEERQRGNFPDRFSGHQFPNYSSELNVNALLLGDSALYLCASSLGILISAEAFFGQGTRLTVV.

V usage is TRBV27 and J usage is TRBJ1-6, with D possibly matching TRBD1 (6 bases). CDR3 length: 16 amino acids. The V gene lost 3 bases and the J gene lost 6 bases, with 15 bases spanning the gap. Germline V lookup: CDR1 MNHEY, CDR2 SMNVEV (reference sequence). CDR3 protein: CASSFLGGRSNSPLHF. The CDR3 nucleotides read TGTGCCAGCAGTTTCTTGGGGGGGCGAAGTAATTCACCCCTCCACTTT.

V gene TRBV5-1 combines with J gene TRBJ2-1; weak D call: TRBD2 (5 bases). CDR3 size: 19 residues. Per germline, CDR1 SGHRS and CDR2 YFSETQ. V was trimmed by 0 bases and J by 1 base, leaving 20 bases between them. The CDR3 sequence is CASSLDFRTGIGSYNEQFF. The CDR3 region has the DNA TGCGCCAGCAGCTTGGATTTTAGGACGGGGATTGGTTCCTACAATGAGCAGTTCTTC.

The chain employs TRBV7-2 and TRBJ2-7; 7 bases map to TRBD2. Germline values: CDR1 SGHTA, CDR2 FQGNSA. This CDR3 contains 14 residues. Trimming removed 4 bases from V and 6 bases from J; junction bases left unmatched: 9. The CDR3 sequence is CASSWPGRAIEQYF. CDR3 coding DNA: TGTGCCAGCAGCTGGCCGGGGAGGGCGATCGAGCAGTACTTC.

The chain has TRBV10-1 and TRBJ2-7; D remains unclear. This CDR3 spans 13 amino acids. Per germline, CDR1 WNHNN and CDR2 SYGVQD (reference sequence). V was trimmed by 3 bases and J by 1 base, leaving 7 bases between them. The CDR3 is CASSDQGSYEQYF. The DNA of the CDR3 is TGCGCCAGCAGTGACCAAGGATCCTACGAGCAGTACTTC.

The chain recombines TRBV10-1 with TRBJ2-7; 8 bases are shared with TRBD2. CDR1 is WNHNN, CDR2 SYGVQD, per germline (reference sequence). V was clipped by 4 bases and J by 6 bases; unmatched bases: 11. CDR3 size: 15 residues. CDR3 in DNA: TGCGCCAGCAGTGCCGGGACTAGAGTGGATGGCGAGCAGTACTTC. This codes for CASSAGTRVDGEQYF.

The genes are TRBV4-1 and TRBJ1-1; the match to TRBD1 covers 9 bases. Germline CDR1 MGHRA, CDR2 YSYEKL. The length of the CDR3 is 18 residues. V lost 1 base, J lost 1 base, and 10 bases stayed unmatched. For the CDR3, the DNA is TGCGCCAGCAGCCAAGGAGGCCACAGGGGGCGCGGGAACACTGAAGCTTTCTTT. Protein: CASSQGGHRGRGNTEAFF.

The chain recombines TRBV6-5 with TRBJ1-2; a weak D match, TRBD1 (6 bases). Germline V gives CDR1 MNHEY, CDR2 SVGAGI. V shed 2 bases and J shed 1 base, with 14 bases lying between them. The CDR3 consists of 16 residues. The CDR3 here is CASSYGGGPVNYGYTF. The CDR3 bases are TGTGCCAGCAGTTACGGTGGGGGGCCTGTTAACTATGGCTACACCTTC.

V usage is TRBV6-2 or TRBV6-3 and J usage is TRBJ2-7; unclear D gene. Trimming removed 2 bases at V and 4 bases at J, with 6 bases between. Germline loops: CDR1 MNHEY, CDR2 SVGEGT. The CDR3 loop spans 12 amino acids. The CDR3 bases are TGTGCCAGCAGTTACAGAGAATACGAGCAGTACTTC. Encoded protein: CASSYREYEQYF.

The rearrangement uses TRBV15 and TRBJ2-1; D remains ambiguous. The germline V and J ends were trimmed by 5 bases and 5 bases, with 13 bases remaining between them. This CDR3 is 14 amino acids long. CDR1 and CDR2 (germline): LNHNV, YYDKDF (reference sequence). As DNA, the CDR3 is TGTGCCACCAGCCCCACGGGTAAGGACAATGAGCAGTTCTTC. Translated: CATSPTGKDNEQFF. Supplemented by reference TRBV15 and TRBJ2-1, the full variable domain reads DAMVIQNPRYQVTQFGKPVTLSCSQTLNHNVMYWYQQKSSQAPKLLFHYYDKDFNNEADTPDNFQSRRPNTSFCFLDIRSPGLGDTAMYLCATSPTGKDNEQFFGPGTRLTVL.

The rearrangement joins TRBV10-3 to TRBJ2-3; D might be TRBD1 (6 bases). The V and J ends lost 10 bases and 4 bases respectively, with 15 bases between them. Germline V CDR1 and CDR2: ENHRY, SYGVKD. The CDR3 has 13 amino acids. The CDR3 DNA is TGTGCCACCCAAATACAGGGTCCAGATACGCAGTATTTT. Its translation: CATQIQGPDTQYF.

In its sample, this clone was seen a few times. The V call is TRBV6-5, the J call TRBJ2-6; D unresolved. The germline V gene encodes CDR1 MNHEY and CDR2 SVGAGI. Trimming took off 6 bases at V and 1 base at J, with 7 bases between the two ends. This CDR3 has 14 amino acids. Here the CDR3 reads CASRPGSGANVLTF. The CDR3 coding sequence is TGTGCCAGCAGGCCGGGTTCTGGGGCCAACGTCCTGACTTTC.

The chain combines TRBV6-1 with TRBJ1-6; D call uncertain. V was cut by 2 bases and J by 8 bases, with 22 bases left in between. The CDR3 sequence is 18 residues long. CDR1 and CDR2 (germline): MNHNS, SASEGT. The CDR3 region is CASSETRLKEGIDSPLHF. As DNA, the CDR3 is TGTGCCAGCAGTGAAACCCGATTGAAGGAGGGAATAGATTCACCCCTCCACTTT.

This sequence joins TRBV2 and TRBJ1-5; D is undetermined. The CDR3 extends over 13 amino acids. The V end was cut by 3 bases, the J end by 3 bases, with 6 bases between. Germline V gives CDR1 SNHLY, CDR2 FYNNEI. The CDR3 here is CASSEVYNQPQHF. The CDR3 region has the DNA TGTGCCAGCAGTGAGGTTTACAATCAGCCCCAGCATTTT.

The chain couples TRBV7-8 to TRBJ2-3; 8 positions agree with TRBD2. Germline V gives CDR1 SGHVS, CDR2 FQNEAQ. The CDR3 has 15 amino acids. J lost 3 bases, V lost 5 bases, and 7 bases had no gene match. CDR3 residues: CASSPQPSGTDTQYF. The DNA of the CDR3 is TGTGCCAGCAGCCCACAGCCTAGCGGGACAGATACGCAGTATTTT.

The V and J genes are TRBV6-5 and TRBJ2-7; 11 bases align to TRBD1. Losses at the gene ends were 6 bases for V and 2 bases for J; bases not matched to a gene: 3. CDR1 is MNHEY, CDR2 SVGAGI, per germline. CDR3 size: 14 residues. The CDR3 DNA follows: TGTGCCAGCAGAGGGGACAGGGGGACCTACGAGCAGTACTTC. Translated, it gives CASRGDRGTYEQYF.

This chain uses TRBV19 with TRBJ2-7; 9 bases are a match to TRBD2. CDR1 and CDR2 (germline): LNHDA, SQIVND (reference sequence). After removal of 5 bases from V and 2 bases from J, the junction contained 10 bases not matched to a gene. CDR3 length: 16 amino acids. The CDR3, as DNA: TGTGCCAGTAGTTCCCTGACTAGCGGTAAAACCTACGAGCAGTACTTC. Protein sequence: CASSSLTSGKTYEQYF.

This chain links TRBV7-6 with TRBJ1-2; D is perhaps TRBD1 (5 bases). Trimming removed 4 bases at V and 0 bases at J, with 24 bases between. This CDR3 has 19 amino acids. The germline CDR1 and CDR2 sequences are SGHVS and FNYEAQ. CDR3 DNA: TGTGCCAGCAGCTGGGGCCCCACCGTGGCTGGGGCAGCTAACTATGGCTACACCTTC. Its translation is CASSWGPTVAGAANYGYTF.

The rearrangement links TRBV2 to TRBJ2-1; no definite D call. Trimming removed 7 bases from V and 6 bases from J, with 13 bases in between. This CDR3 has 13 amino acids. Germline CDR1 and CDR2: SNHLY and FYNNEI. The CDR3 region has the DNA TGTGCCAGCATAAGAGAGTGGCGCAATGAGCAGTTCTTC. Its protein product is CASIREWRNEQFF. The variable domain in full, completed from reference TRBV2 and TRBJ2-1, reads EPEVTQTPSHQVTQMGQEVILRCVPISNHLYFYWYRQILGQKVEFLVSFYNNEISEKSEIFDDQFSVERPDGSNFTLKIRSTKLEDSAMYFCASIREWRNEQFFGPGTRLTVL.